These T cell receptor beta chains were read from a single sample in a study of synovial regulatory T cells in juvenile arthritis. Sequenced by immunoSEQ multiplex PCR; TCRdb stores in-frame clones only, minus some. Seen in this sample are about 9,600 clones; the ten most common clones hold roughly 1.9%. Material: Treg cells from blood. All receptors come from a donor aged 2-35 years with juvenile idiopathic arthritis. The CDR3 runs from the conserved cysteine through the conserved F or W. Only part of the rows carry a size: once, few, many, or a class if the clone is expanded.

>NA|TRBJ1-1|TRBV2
CASKTQGSNTEAFF
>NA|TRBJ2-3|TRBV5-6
CASSLLAGASTDTQYF
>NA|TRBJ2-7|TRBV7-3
CASSLTVSSIDEQYF
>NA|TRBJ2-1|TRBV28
CASRGAGTNYNEQFF
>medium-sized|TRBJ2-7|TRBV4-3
CASSGSGSPSYEQYF
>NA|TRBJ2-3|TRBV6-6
CASRSTPDTQYF
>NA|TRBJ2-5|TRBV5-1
CASSLGTEETQYF
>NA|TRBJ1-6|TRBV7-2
CASRLTGNSPLHF
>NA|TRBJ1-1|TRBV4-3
CASSQEIYLRTGDMNTEAFF
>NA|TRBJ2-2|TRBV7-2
CASSLVYITGELFF
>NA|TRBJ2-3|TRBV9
CASSPRPGLAGGADTQYF
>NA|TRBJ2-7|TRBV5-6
CASSQGFAYEQYF
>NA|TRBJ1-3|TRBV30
CAQKTWAMAGNTIYF